This TCR beta chain was sequenced in a study of OX40 agonist ivuxolimab in advanced cancers. Study background: Males comprised about 84% of the group, whose mean age was approximately 60 years (range roughly 23 to 80). The eligibility criteria allowed prior anti-PD-1, anti-PD-L1 or anti-CTLA-4 therapy, and around 40% had some.

Produced via immunoSEQ multiplex PCR; TCRdb's table is partial and in-frame only. The sample lists about 82,000 clones, approximately 87% occurring once. The sample holds one count of this clone. The junction differs from germline at one of its ends, possibly a read error. Sequencing used CD4+ or CD8+ T cells sorted from blood, obtained in a trial of the OX40 agonist ivuxolimab. The source is an adult with an advanced solid tumor such as melanoma, head and neck, liver or kidney cancer.

CDR3 protein: CASSQSGSERQAF. CDR3 sequence (DNA): TGCGCCAGCAGCCAATCCGGGTCTGAAAGGCAAGCCTTC. V and J are TRBV4-3 and TRBJ1-2; D uncertain. The CDR3 is 13 amino acids. Germline CDR1 and CDR2: LGHNA and YSLEER.